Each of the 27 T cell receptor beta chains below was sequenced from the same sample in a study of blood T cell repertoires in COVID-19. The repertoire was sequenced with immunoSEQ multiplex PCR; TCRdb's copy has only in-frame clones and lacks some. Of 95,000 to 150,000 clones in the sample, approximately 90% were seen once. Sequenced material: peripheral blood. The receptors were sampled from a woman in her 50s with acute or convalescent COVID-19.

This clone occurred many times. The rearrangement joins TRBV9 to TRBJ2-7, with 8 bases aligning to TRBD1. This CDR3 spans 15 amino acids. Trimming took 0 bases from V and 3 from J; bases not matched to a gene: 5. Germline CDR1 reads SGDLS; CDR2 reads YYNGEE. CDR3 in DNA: TGTGCCAGCAGCGTAGGGACAGGGCTGCTCTACGAGCAGTACTTC. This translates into CASSVGTGLLYEQYF.

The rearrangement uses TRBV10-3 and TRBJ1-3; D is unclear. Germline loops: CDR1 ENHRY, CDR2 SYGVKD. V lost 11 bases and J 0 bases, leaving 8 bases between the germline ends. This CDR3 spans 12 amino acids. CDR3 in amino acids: CAVESSGNTIYF. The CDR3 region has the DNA TGTGCCGTGGAGAGCTCTGGAAACACCATATATTTT.

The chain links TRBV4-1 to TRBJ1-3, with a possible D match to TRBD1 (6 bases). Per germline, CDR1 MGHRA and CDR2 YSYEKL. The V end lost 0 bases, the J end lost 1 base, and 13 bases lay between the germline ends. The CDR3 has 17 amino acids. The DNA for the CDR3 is TGCGCCAGCAGCCAAGATTGGGGGGGCGCATCTGGAAACACCATATATTTT. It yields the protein CASSQDWGGASGNTIYF.

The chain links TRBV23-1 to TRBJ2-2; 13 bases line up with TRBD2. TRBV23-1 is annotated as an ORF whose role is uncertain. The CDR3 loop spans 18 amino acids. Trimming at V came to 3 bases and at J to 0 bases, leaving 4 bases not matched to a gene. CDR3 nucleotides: TGCGCCAGCAGTCACGGGACTAGCGGGGCTACGAACACCGGGGAGCTGTTTTTT. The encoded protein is CASSHGTSGATNTGELFF.

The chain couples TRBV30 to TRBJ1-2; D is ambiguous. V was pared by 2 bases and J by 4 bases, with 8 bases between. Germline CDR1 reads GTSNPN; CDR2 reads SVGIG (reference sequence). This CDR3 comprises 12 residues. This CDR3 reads CAWSRVVYGYTF. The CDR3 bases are TGTGCCTGGAGTAGAGTGGTCTATGGCTACACCTTC.

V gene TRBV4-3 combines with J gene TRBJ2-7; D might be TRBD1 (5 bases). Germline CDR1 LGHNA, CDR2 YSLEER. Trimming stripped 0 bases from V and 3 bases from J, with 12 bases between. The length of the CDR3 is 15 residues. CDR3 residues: CASSQERSRDYEQYF. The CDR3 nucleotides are TGCGCCAGCAGCCAAGAACGCAGCAGGGACTACGAGCAGTACTTC.

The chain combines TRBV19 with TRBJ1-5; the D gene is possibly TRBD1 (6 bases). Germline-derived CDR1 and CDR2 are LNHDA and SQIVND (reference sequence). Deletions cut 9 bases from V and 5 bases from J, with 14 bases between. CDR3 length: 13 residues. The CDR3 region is CASGVRGDQPQHF. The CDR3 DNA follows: TGTGCCAGCGGCGTCAGGGGTGATCAGCCCCAGCATTTT.

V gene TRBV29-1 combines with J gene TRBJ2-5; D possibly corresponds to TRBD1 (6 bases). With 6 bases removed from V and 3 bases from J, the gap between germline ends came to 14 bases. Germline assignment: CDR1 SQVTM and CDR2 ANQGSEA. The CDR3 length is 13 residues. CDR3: CSVDGQKKETQYF. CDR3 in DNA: TGCAGCGTCGATGGACAGAAAAAAGAGACCCAGTACTTC.

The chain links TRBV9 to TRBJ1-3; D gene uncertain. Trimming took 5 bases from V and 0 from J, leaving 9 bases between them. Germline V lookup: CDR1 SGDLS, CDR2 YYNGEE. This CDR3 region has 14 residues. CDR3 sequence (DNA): TGTGCCAGCAGGAGCTCTGGCTCTGGAAACACCATATATTTT. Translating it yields CASRSSGSGNTIYF.

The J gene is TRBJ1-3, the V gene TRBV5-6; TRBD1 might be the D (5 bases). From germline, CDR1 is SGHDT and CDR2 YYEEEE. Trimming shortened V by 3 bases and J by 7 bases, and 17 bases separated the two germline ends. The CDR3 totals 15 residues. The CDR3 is CASSSRKGAWNTIYF. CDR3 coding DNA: TGTGCCAGCAGCTCACGAAAAGGGGCTTGGAACACCATATATTTT.

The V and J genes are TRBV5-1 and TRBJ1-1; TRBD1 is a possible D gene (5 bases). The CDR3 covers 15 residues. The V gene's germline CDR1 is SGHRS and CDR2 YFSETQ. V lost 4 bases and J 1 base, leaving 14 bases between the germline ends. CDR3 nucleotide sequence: TGCGCCAGCAGCCCCCTTGCGGGGACGAACACTGAAGCTTTCTTT. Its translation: CASSPLAGTNTEAFF.

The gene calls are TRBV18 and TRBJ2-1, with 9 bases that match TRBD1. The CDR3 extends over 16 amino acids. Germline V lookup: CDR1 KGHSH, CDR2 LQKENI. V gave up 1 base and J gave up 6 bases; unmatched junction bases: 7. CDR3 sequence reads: CASSPLEGQGSNEQFF. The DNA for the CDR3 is TGTGCCAGCTCACCACTGGAAGGACAGGGGTCCAATGAGCAGTTCTTC. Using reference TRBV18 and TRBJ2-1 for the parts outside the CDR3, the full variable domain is NAGVMQNPRHLVRRRGQEARLRCSPMKGHSHVYWYRQLPEEGLKFMVYLQKENIIDESGMPKERFSAEFPKEGPSILRIQQVVRGDSAAYFCASSPLEGQGSNEQFFGPGTRLTVL.

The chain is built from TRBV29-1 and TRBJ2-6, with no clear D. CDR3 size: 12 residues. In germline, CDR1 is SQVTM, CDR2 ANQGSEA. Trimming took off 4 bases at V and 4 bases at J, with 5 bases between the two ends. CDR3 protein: CSVGSGANVLTF. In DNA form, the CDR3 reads TGCAGCGTTGGTTCAGGGGCCAACGTCCTGACTTTC.

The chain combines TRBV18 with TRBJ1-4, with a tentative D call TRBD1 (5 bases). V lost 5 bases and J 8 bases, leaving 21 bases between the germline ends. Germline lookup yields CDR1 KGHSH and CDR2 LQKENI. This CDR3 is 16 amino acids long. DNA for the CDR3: TGTGCCAGCTCAGGGATGTCGCAGGGAAGAGGAGAAAAACTGTTTTTT. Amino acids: CASSGMSQGRGEKLFF.

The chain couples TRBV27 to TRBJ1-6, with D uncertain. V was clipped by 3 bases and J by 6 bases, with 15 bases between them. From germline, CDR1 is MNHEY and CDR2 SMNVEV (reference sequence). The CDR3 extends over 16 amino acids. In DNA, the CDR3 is TGTGCCAGCAGTTTGAATGCCGGGAGTGTTAATTCACCCCTCCACTTT. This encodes CASSLNAGSVNSPLHF.

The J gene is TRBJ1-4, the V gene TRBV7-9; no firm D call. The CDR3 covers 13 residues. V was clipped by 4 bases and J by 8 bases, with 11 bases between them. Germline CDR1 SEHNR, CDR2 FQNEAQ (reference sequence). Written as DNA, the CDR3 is TGTGCCAGCAGCTCTTCCGGGAACGAAAAACTGTTTTTT. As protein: CASSSSGNEKLFF.

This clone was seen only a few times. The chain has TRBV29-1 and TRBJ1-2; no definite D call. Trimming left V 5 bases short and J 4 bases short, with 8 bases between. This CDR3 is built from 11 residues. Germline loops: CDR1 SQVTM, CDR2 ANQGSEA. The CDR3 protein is CSVSGIYGYTF. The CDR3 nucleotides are TGCAGCGTTAGCGGGATCTATGGCTACACCTTC.

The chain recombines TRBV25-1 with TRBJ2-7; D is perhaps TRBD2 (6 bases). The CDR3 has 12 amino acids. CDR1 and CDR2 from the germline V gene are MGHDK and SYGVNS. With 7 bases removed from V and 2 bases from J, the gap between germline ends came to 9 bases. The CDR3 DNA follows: TGTGCCAGCACTGCGGGGACCTACGAGCAGTACTTC. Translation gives CASTAGTYEQYF.

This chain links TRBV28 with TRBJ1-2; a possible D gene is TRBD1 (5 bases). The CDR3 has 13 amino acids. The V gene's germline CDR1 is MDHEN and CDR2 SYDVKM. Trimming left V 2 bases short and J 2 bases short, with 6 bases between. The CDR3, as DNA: TGTGCCAGCAGTTTACCAGGGAACTATGGCTACACCTTC. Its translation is CASSLPGNYGYTF.

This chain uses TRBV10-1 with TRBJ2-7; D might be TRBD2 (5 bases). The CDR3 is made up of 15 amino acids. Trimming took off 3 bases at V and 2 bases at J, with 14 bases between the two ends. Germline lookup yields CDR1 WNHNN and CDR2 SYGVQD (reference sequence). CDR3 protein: CASSESTDWTYEQYF. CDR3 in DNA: TGCGCCAGCAGTGAATCCACGGACTGGACCTACGAGCAGTACTTC.

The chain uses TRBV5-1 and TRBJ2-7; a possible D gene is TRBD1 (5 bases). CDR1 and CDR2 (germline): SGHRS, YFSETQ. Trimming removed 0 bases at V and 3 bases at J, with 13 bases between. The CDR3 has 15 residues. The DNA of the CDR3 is TGCGCCAGCAGCTTGGTAGATCCAGGGAACTACGAGCAGTACTTC. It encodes CASSLVDPGNYEQYF.

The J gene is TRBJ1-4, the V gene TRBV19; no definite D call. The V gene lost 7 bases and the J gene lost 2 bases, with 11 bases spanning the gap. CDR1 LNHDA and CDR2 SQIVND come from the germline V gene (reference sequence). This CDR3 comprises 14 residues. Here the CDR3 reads CASKQKSTNEKLFF. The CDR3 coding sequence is TGTGCCAGTAAACAGAAGAGCACTAATGAAAAACTGTTTTTT. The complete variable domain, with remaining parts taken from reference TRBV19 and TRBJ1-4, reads DGGITQSPKYLFRKEGQNVTLSCEQNLNHDAMYWYRQDPGQGLRLIYYSQIVNDFQKGDIAEGYSVSREKKESFPLTVTSAQKNPTAFYLCASKQKSTNEKLFFGSGTQLSVL.

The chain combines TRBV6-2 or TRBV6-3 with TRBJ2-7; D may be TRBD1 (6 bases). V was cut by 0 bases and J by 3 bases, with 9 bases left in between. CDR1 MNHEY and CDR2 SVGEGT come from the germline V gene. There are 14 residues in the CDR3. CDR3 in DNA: TGTGCCAGCAGTTACTCGAGAGGGGGCTACGAGCAGTACTTC. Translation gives CASSYSRGGYEQYF.

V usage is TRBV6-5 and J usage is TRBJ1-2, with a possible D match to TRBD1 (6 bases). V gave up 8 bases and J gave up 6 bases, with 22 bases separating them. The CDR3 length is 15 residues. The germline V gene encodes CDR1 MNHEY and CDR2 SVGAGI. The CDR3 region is CASVPLGRGADGYTF. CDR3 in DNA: TGTGCCAGCGTCCCTCTGGGCAGGGGAGCGGATGGCTACACCTTC.

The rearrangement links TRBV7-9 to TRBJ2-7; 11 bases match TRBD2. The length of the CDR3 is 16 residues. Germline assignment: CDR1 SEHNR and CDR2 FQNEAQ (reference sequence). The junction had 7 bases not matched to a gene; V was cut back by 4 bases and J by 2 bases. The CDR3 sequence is CASSSGTSGIAYEQYF. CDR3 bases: TGTGCCAGCAGCTCTGGGACTAGCGGTATCGCCTACGAGCAGTACTTC.

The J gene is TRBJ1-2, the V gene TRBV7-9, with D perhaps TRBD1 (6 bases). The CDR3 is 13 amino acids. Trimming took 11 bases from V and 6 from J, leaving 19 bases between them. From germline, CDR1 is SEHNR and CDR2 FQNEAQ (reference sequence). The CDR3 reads CAGQQGWADGYTF. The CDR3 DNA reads TGTGCCGGACAGCAGGGTTGGGCTGATGGCTACACCTTC.

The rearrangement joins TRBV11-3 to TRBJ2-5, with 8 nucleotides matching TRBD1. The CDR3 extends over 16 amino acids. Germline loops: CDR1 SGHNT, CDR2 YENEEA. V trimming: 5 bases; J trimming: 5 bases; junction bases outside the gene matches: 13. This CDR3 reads CASSRNPTGEWETQYF. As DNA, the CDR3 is TGTGCCAGCAGCCGAAATCCGACAGGGGAGTGGGAGACCCAGTACTTC.